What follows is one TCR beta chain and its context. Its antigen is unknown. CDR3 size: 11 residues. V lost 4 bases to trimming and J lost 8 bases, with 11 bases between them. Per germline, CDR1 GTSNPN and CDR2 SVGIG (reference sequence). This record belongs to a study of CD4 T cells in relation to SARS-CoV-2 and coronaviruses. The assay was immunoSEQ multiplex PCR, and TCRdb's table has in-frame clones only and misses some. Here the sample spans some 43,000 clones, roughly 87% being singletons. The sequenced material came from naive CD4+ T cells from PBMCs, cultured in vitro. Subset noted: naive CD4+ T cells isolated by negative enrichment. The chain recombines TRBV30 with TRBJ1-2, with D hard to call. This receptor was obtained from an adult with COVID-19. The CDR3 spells CAWNGGGGYTF. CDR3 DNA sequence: TGTGCCTGGAATGGAGGCGGGGGCTACACCTTC.